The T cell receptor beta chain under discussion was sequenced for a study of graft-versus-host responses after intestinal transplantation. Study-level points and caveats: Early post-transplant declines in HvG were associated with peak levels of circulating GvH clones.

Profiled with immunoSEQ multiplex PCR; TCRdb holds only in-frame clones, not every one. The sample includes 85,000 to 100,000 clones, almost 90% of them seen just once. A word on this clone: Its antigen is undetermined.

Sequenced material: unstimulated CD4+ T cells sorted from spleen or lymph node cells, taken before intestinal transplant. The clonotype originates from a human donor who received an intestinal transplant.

The CDR3, as DNA: TGCGCCAGCAGCTTGGACGAGGGGGCGAATGGCTACACCTTC. This gives the protein CASSLDEGANGYTF. This chain joins TRBV5-1 and TRBJ1-2, with 7 bases aligning to TRBD1. Germline lookup yields CDR1 SGHRS and CDR2 YFSETQ. The CDR3 has 14 residues. J gave up 6 bases and V 0 bases, and 5 bases lay outside the gene matches.